This is a list of T cell receptor beta chains from one sample in a study of shared clonotypes between healthy human individuals. Some clones are missing from TCRdb's copy, which holds only in-frame ones; the method was immunoSEQ multiplex PCR. The sample carries about 2.3 million clones, approximately 93% recorded once. Sequencing was performed on naive CD4+ T cells from PBMCs. All receptors come from a man younger than 35 in good health. Some clones in this sample may be carry-over from other donors' samples. CDR3s include the opening cysteine and the closing phenylalanine or tryptophan. Fields, in order: clone size, J gene, D gene, V gene, CDR3 protein, CDR3 DNA. A D gene is named only where the DNA matches it firmly. Not every row has a clone size; where given, it reads once, few, many or a size class.

>-|TRBJ2-1|TRBD2|TRBV7-2
CASSLAAGRPYNEQFF
TGTGCCAGCAGCTTAGCAGCGGGAAGGCCCTACAATGAGCAGTTCTTC
>-|TRBJ2-2|-|TRBV28
CASDTTTGELFF
TGTGCCAGCGACACAACGACCGGGGAGCTGTTTTTT
>-|TRBJ1-4|-|TRBV5-1
CASSLVSLNEKLFF
TGCGCCAGCAGCTTGGTATCCCTTAATGAAAAACTGTTTTTT
>-|TRBJ1-1|-|TRBV5-1
CASSLVVANTEAFF
TGCGCCAGCAGCTTGGTGGTCGCGAACACTGAAGCTTTCTTT
>-|TRBJ2-1|TRBD1|TRBV28
CASSPPGQAQFF
TGTGCCAGCAGTCCTCCGGGACAGGCTCAGTTCTTC
>-|TRBJ2-4|-|TRBV5-4
CASSLESLLGERPDF
TGTGCCAGCAGCTTGGAGTCCCTTTTGGGGGAGAGGCCGGACTTC
>once|TRBJ2-3|-|TRBV20-1
CSATTNTQYF
TGCAGTGCTACTACTAATACGCAGTATTTT
>once|TRBJ1-2|-|TRBV6-6
CASSYSDRIYGYTF
TGTGCCAGCAGTTATTCAGACAGGATCTATGGCTACACCTTC
>-|TRBJ2-7|-|TRBV7-9
CASSLAHSAGYEQYF
TGTGCCAGCAGCTTAGCGCATAGCGCAGGCTACGAGCAGTACTTC
>-|TRBJ1-6|-|TRBV7-2
CASSLEGLSSYNSPLHF
TGTGCCAGCAGCTTAGAAGGATTGAGCTCCTATAATTCACCCCTCCACTTT
>few|TRBJ1-5|-|TRBV11-2
CASSGGLGQPQHF
TGTGCCAGCAGTGGGGGCTTGGGACAGCCCCAGCATTTT
>-|TRBJ2-1|TRBD2|TRBV11-2
CASSLRREGYNEQFF
TGTGCCAGCAGCTTAAGGCGGGAGGGGTACAATGAGCAGTTCTTC
>-|TRBJ2-6|-|TRBV27
CASSSSRPSGANVLTF
TGTGCCAGCAGTTCCAGTCGCCCGTCTGGGGCCAACGTCCTGACTTTC
>-|TRBJ1-1|-|TRBV19
CASSRGQEAFF
TGTGCCAGTAGCCGGGGCCAGGAAGCTTTCTTT
>-|TRBJ2-1|-|TRBV2
CASSRQHNEQFF
TGTGCCAGCAGTCGACAGCACAATGAGCAGTTCTTC
>-|TRBJ2-1|TRBD1|TRBV10-2
CASRRSGTGLYNEQFF
TGCGCCAGCAGGAGATCCGGGACAGGACTTTACAATGAGCAGTTCTTC
>once|TRBJ1-2|-|TRBV19
CASSIVNPERGKGYTF
TGTGCCAGTAGTATTGTGAATCCCGAGCGGGGGAAGGGCTACACCTTC
>-|TRBJ2-7|TRBD2|TRBV7-9
CASSLMAGGKFYEQYF
TGTGCCAGCAGCTTAATGGCGGGAGGGAAATTCTACGAGCAGTACTTC
>few|TRBJ2-6|TRBD1|TRBV5-1
CASSSQGSGANVLTF
TGCGCCAGCAGCTCACAGGGGTCTGGGGCCAACGTCCTGACTTTC
>-|TRBJ2-5|-|TRBV5-1
CASSSTRGETQYF
TGCGCCAGCAGCTCGACTAGGGGTGAGACCCAGTACTTC
>-|TRBJ2-1|-|TRBV5-8
CASSQTRAYNEQFF
TGTGCCAGCAGCCAAACTAGGGCCTACAATGAGCAGTTCTTC
>once|TRBJ2-7|-|TRBV7-2
CASSRGAGEQYF
TGTGCCAGCAGCCGTGGGGCCGGCGAGCAGTACTTC
>once|TRBJ2-5|-|TRBV30
CAWSVGFQRYQETQYF
TGTGCCTGGAGTGTAGGATTCCAGCGGTACCAAGAGACCCAGTACTTC
>-|TRBJ1-4|-|TRBV2
CASSDGGYATNEKLFF
TGTGCCAGCAGTGATGGGGGCTATGCAACTAATGAAAAACTGTTTTTT
>-|TRBJ2-7|-|TRBV29-1
CSVETSAVGSEQYF
TGCAGCGTTGAAACCTCGGCAGTAGGATCCGAGCAGTACTTC
>-|TRBJ2-6|TRBD2|TRBV5-1
CASSSLAGEAGANVLTF
TGCGCCAGCAGTTCTCTAGCGGGAGAAGCTGGGGCCAACGTCCTGACTTTC
>once|TRBJ2-7|TRBD2|TRBV7-9
CASSLSPRKREGYEQYF
TGTGCCAGCAGCTTAAGTCCTCGGAAGCGGGAGGGTTACGAGCAGTACTTC
>-|TRBJ1-1|-|TRBV28
CASSPPGLMNTEAFF
TGTGCCAGCAGTCCACCGGGACTCATGAACACTGAAGCTTTCTTT
>-|TRBJ1-2|TRBD1|TRBV7-2
CASSLGWDSHYGYTF
TGTGCCAGCAGCTTAGGGTGGGACAGCCACTATGGCTACACCTTC
>-|TRBJ2-2|-|TRBV7-3
CASSFLNTGELFF
TGTGCCAGCAGCTTTTTGAACACCGGGGAGCTGTTTTTT
>-|TRBJ2-7|-|TRBV21-1
CASSSPGTGDHEQYF
TGTGCCAGCAGCTCCCCCGGAACAGGGGATCACGAGCAGTACTTC
>-|TRBJ1-1|-|TRBV2
CASRVREDTEAFF
TGTGCCAGCCGAGTTCGCGAGGACACTGAAGCTTTCTTT